A single sample gave rise to the 2 T cell receptor beta chains below, sequenced in a study of T-cell memory formation after mild COVID-19. A single record per CDR3 protein comes from TCRdb applying MiXCR to the 5' RACE reads. The sample lists under 450,000 distinct CDR3 sequences, approximately 15% seen once, with around 22% in the top ten. Input material: PBMCs or a T cell subset sorted from them (not recorded which). The receptor source for this set is a man between 18 and 29 years old who had mild COVID-19 (a few samples of this study predate the infection). Cell type and time point are not known.

The chain recombines TRBV2 with TRBJ2-5; no reliable D call. Looked up from germline, CDR1 is SNHLY and CDR2 is FYNNEI. V lost 6 bases and J 3 bases, leaving 11 bases between the germline ends. This CDR3 has 13 amino acids. CDR3 nucleotide sequence: TGTGCCAGCAGACGCGACGGAGAAGAGACCCAGTACTTC. Amino acids: CASRRDGEETQYF.

This clonotype occurred a few times. This chain joins TRBV20-1 and TRBJ2-3; weak D call: TRBD2 (6 bases). V was shortened by 2 bases and J by 6 bases, with 9 bases between the two germline ends. CDR3 length equals 12 residues. The germline V gene has CDR1 DFQATT and CDR2 SNEGSKA (reference sequence). This CDR3 is CSARREADTQYF. CDR3 DNA sequence: TGCAGTGCTAGAAGGGAGGCGGATACGCAGTATTTT.